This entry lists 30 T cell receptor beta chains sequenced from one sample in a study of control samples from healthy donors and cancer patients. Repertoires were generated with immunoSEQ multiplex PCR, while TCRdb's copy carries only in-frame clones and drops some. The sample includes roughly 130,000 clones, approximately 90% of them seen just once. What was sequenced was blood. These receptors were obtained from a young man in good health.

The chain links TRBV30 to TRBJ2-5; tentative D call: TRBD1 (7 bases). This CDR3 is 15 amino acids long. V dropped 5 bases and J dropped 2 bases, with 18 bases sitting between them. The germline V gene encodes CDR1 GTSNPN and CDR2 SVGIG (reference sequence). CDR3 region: CAWGSGQAGQETQYF. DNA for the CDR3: TGTGCCTGGGGATCCGGACAGGCGGGGCAAGAGACCCAGTACTTC.

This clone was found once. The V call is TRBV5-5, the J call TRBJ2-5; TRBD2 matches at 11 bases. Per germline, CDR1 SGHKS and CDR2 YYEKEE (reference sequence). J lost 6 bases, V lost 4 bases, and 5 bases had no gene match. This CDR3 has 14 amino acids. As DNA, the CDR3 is TGTGCCAGCAGCGTCGGGACTAGCGGTCAGACCCAGTACTTC. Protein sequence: CASSVGTSGQTQYF.

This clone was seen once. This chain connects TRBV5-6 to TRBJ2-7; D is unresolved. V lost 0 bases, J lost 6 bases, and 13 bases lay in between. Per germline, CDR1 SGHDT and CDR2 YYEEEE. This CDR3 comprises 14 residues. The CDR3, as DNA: TGTGCCAGCAGCTTGGGGGTCGGTTTCGGCGAGCAGTACTTC. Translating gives CASSLGVGFGEQYF.

CDR3 in amino acids: CASSPTVGYTF. The CDR3 DNA reads as TGTGCCAGCTCACCGACAGTCGGCTACACCTTC. This rearrangement joins TRBV18 to TRBJ1-2; D might be TRBD1 (5 bases). Trimming shortened V by 3 bases and J by 8 bases, and 7 bases separated the two germline ends. The CDR3 totals 11 residues. The germline V gene has CDR1 KGHSH and CDR2 LQKENI.

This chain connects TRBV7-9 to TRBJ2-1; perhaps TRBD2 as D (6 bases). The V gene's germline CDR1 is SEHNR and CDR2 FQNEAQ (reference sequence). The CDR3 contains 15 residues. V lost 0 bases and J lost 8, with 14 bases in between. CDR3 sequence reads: CASSLAGGFLDEQFF. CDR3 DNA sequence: TGTGCCAGCAGCTTAGCTGGGGGGTTCCTGGATGAGCAGTTCTTC.

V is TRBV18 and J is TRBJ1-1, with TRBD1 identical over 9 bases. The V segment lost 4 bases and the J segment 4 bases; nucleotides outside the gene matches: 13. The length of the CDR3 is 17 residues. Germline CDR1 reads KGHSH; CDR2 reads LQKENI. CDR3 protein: CASSRNSNRGQGTEAFF. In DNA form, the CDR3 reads TGTGCCAGCTCACGAAACAGTAACAGGGGACAGGGCACTGAAGCTTTCTTT.

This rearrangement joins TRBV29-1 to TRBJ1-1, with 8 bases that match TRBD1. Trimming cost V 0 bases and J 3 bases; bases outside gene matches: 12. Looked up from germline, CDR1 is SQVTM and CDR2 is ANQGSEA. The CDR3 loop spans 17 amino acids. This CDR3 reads CSVEDIFGSGGHTEAFF. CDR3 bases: TGCAGCGTTGAAGATATTTTTGGGTCAGGGGGCCACACTGAAGCTTTCTTT.

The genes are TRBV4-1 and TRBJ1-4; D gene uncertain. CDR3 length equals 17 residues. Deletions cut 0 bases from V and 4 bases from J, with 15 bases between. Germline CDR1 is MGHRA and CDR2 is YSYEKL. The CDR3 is CASSQDPAARFNEKLFF. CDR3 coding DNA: TGCGCCAGCAGCCAAGATCCGGCGGCCCGTTTTAATGAAAAACTGTTTTTT.

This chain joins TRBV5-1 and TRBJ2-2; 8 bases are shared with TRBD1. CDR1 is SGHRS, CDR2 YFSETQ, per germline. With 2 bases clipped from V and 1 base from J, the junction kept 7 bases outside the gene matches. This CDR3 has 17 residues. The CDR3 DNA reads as TGCGCCAGCAGCTTCACCATGGGACAGGAGAACACCGGGGAGCTGTTTTTT. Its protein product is CASSFTMGQENTGELFF.

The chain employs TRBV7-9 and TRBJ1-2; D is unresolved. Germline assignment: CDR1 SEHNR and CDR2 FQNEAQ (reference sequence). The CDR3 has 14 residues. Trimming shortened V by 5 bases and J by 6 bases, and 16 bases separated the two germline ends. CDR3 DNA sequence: TGTGCCAGCAGCCTACCCCTTGAATGGCATGGCTACACCTTC. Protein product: CASSLPLEWHGYTF. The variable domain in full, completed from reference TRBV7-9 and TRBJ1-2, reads DTGVSQNPRHKITKRGQNVTFRCDPISEHNRLYWYRQTLGQGPEFLTYFQNEAQLEKSRLLSDRFSAERPKGSFSTLEIQRTEQGDSAMYLCASSLPLEWHGYTFGSGTRLTVV.

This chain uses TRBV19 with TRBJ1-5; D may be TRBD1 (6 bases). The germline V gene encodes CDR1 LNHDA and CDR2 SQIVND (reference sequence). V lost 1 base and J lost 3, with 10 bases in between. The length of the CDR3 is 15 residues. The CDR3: CASSIGAGDNQPQHF. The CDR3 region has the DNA TGTGCCAGTAGTATAGGGGCAGGGGACAATCAGCCCCAGCATTTT. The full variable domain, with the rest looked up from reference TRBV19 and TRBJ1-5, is DGGITQSPKYLFRKEGQNVTLSCEQNLNHDAMYWYRQDPGQGLRLIYYSQIVNDFQKGDIAEGYSVSREKKESFPLTVTSAQKNPTAFYLCASSIGAGDNQPQHFGDGTRLSIL.

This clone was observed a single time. The CDR3 bases are TGTGCCAGCAGCTTACGGCGGGGGGGCCTGGAGACCCAGTACTTC. This gives the protein CASSLRRGGLETQYF. This chain uses TRBV7-9 with TRBJ2-5, with 9 nucleotides matching TRBD2. CDR3 size: 15 residues. CDR1 SEHNR and CDR2 FQNEAQ come from the germline V gene (reference sequence). The V segment lost 2 bases and the J segment 5 bases; nucleotides outside the gene matches: 6.

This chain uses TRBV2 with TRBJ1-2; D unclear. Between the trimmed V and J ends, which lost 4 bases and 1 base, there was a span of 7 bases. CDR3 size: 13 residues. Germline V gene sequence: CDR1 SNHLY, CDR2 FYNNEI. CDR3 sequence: CASSAVLNYGYTF. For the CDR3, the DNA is TGTGCCAGCAGTGCGGTACTTAACTATGGCTACACCTTC.

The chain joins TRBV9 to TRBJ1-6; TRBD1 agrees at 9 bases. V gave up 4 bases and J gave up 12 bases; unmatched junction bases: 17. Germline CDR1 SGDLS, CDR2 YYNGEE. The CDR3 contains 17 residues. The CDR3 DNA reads TGTGCCAGCAGCAACACCTCCCCCGGGACAGGGTCAGGACCCCTCCACTTT. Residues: CASSNTSPGTGSGPLHF. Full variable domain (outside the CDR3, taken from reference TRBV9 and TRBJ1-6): DSGVTQTPKHLITATGQRVTLRCSPRSGDLSVYWYQQSLDQGLQFLIQYYNGEERAKGNILERFSAQQFPDLHSELNLSSLELGDSALYFCASSNTSPGTGSGPLHFGNGTRLTVT.

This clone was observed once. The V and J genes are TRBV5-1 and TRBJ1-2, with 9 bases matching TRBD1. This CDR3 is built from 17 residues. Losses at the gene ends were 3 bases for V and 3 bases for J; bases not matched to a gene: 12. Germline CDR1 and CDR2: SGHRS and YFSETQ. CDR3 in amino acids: CASSSGVWGQGDYGYTF. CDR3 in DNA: TGCGCCAGCAGCTCTGGTGTTTGGGGACAGGGAGACTATGGCTACACCTTC. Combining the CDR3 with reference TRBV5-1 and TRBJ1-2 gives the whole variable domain KAGVTQTPRYLIKTRGQQVTLSCSPISGHRSVSWYQQTPGQGLQFLFEYFSETQRNKGNFPGRFSGRQFSNSRSEMNVSTLELGDSALYLCASSSGVWGQGDYGYTFGSGTRLTVV.

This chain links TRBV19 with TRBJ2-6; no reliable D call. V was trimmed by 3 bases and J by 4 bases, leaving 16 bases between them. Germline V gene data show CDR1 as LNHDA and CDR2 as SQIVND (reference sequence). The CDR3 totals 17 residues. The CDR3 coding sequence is TGTGCCAGTAGTATTAGGCAGGACGCCTTGGGGGCCAACGTCCTGACTTTC. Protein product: CASSIRQDALGANVLTF.

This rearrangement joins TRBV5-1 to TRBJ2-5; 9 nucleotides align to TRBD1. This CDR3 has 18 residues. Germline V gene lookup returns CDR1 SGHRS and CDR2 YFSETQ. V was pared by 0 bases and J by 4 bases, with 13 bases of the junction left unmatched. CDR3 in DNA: TGCGCCAGCAGCTTGGAAAGGGGACAGGGTACCCGGGGAGAGACCCAGTACTTC. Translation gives CASSLERGQGTRGETQYF.

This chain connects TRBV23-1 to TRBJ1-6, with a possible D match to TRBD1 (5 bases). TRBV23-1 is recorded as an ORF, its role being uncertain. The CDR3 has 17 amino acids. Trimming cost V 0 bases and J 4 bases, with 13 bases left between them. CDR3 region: CASSQSREGEYNSPLHF. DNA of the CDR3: TGCGCCAGCAGTCAATCTAGGGAAGGGGAATATAATTCACCCCTCCACTTT.

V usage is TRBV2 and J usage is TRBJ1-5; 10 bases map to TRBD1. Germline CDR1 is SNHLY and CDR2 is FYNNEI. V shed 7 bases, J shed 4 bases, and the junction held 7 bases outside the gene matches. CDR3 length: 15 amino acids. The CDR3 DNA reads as TGTGCCAGCAACCGGGACAGGGGATGGAATCAGCCCCAGCATTTT. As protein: CASNRDRGWNQPQHF.

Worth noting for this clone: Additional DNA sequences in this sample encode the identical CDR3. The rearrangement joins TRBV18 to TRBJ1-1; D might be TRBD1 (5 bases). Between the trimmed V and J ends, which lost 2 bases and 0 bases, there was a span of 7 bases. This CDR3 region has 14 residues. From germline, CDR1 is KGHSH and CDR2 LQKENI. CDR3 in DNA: TGTGCCAGCTCACCAGGACAATTGAACACTGAAGCTTTCTTT. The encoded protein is CASSPGQLNTEAFF.

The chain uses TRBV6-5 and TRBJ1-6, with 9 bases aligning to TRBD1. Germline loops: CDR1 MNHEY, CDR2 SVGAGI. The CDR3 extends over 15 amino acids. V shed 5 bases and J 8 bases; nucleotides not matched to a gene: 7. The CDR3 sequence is CASSPPGQGYSPLHF. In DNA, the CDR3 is TGTGCCAGCAGTCCACCGGGACAGGGTTATTCACCCCTCCACTTT.

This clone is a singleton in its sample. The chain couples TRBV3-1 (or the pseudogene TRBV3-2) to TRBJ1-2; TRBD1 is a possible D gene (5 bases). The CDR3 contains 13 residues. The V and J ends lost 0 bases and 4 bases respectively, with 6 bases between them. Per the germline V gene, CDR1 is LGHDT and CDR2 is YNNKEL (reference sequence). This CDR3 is CASSQEDIYGYTF. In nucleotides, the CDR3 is TGTGCCAGCAGCCAAGAGGACATCTATGGCTACACCTTC.

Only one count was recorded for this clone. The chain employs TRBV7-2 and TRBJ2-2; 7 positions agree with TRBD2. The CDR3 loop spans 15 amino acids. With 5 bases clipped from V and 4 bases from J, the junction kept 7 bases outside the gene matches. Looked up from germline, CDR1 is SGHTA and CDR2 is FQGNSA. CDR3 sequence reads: CASSVRLAPTGELFF. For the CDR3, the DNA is TGTGCCAGCAGCGTAAGACTAGCCCCCACCGGGGAGCTGTTTTTT.

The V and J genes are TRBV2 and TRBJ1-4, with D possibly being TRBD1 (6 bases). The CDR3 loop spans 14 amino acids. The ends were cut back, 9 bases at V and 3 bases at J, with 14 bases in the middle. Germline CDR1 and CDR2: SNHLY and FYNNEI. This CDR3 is CASQYRAANEKLFF. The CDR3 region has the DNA TGTGCCAGTCAGTACAGGGCAGCTAATGAAAAACTGTTTTTT.

The chain's CDR3 is CASSIPGQVLSGYTF. Written as DNA, the CDR3 is TGTGCCAGTAGTATCCCCGGACAGGTGCTCTCGGGCTACACCTTC. The rearrangement joins TRBV19 to TRBJ1-2; 7 nucleotides match TRBD1. From germline, CDR1 is LNHDA and CDR2 SQIVND (reference sequence). This CDR3 is 15 amino acids long. V lost 3 bases to trimming and J lost 8 bases; unmatched junction nucleotides: 12.

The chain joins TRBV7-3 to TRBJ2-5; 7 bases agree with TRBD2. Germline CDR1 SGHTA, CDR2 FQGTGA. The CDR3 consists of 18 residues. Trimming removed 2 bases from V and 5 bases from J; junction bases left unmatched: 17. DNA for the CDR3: TGTGCCAGCAGCTTAGGGGGACGCGGGGGTGGCTTATTGGAGACCCAGTACTTC. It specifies CASSLGGRGGGLLETQYF.

The DNA of the CDR3 is TGTGCCAGTAGTATACAGGGGGCAGAGACCCAGTACTTC. It translates to CASSIQGAETQYF. This rearrangement joins TRBV19 to TRBJ2-5, with 8 bases lining up with TRBD1. The CDR3 contains 13 residues. V was pared by 2 bases and J by 4 bases, with 0 bases of the junction left unmatched. Germline V gene data show CDR1 as LNHDA and CDR2 as SQIVND (reference sequence).

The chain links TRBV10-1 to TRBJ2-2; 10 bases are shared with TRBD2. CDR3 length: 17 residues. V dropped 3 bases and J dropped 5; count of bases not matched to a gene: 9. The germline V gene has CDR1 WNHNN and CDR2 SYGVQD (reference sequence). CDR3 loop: CASSEGAERGGTGELFF. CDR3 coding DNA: TGCGCCAGCAGTGAAGGGGCTGAGCGGGGGGGGACCGGGGAGCTGTTTTTT.

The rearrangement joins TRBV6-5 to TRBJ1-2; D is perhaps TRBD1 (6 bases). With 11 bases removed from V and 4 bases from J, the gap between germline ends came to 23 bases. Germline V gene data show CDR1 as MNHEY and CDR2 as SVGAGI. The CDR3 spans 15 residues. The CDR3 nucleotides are TGTGCCCGCTGGCGAGTGGGGGGCGGGGGCTATGGCTACACCTTC. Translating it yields CARWRVGGGGYGYTF.

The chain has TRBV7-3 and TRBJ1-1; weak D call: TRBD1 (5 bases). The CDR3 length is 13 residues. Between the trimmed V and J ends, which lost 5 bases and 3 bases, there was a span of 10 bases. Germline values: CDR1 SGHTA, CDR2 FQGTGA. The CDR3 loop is CASSLDSYTEAFF. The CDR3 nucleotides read TGTGCCAGCAGCCTAGACAGTTACACTGAAGCTTTCTTT.